A selection of T cell receptor beta chains follows, all from one sample in a study of prognosis after radiotherapy for stage I lung cancer. MiXCR, applied by TCRdb to the multiplex PCR reads, yields one record per CDR3 protein. The sample lists around 51,000 distinct CDR3 sequences, 30% to 35% occurring once. The sample here was PBMCs, taken before or after stereotactic body radiation therapy (not recorded which). These receptors originate from a donor of 50 years or more with non-small cell lung cancer. Both conserved end residues are part of each CDR3. Fields, in order: V gene, J gene, D gene, clone size, CDR3 protein, CDR3 DNA. A D gene is named only where the DNA matches it firmly. Clone size appears in some rows only: once, few, many, or a class for an expanded clone.

v_call: TRBV5-1; j_call: TRBJ1-2; d_call: -; clone_size: -; cdr3_aa: CTSSYTPEIGGYTF; cdr3_nt: TGCACCAGCAGTTACACTCCCGAAATTGGTGGCTACACCTTC
v_call: TRBV6-1; j_call: TRBJ1-2; d_call: -; clone_size: many; cdr3_aa: CASSPWVEGLRYGYTF; cdr3_nt: TGTGCCAGCAGCCCCTGGGTTGAGGGCCTGAGGTATGGCTACACCTTC
v_call: TRBV11-3; j_call: TRBJ2-3; d_call: TRBD2; clone_size: -; cdr3_aa: CASSLGLGLAGREYF; cdr3_nt: TGTGCCAGCAGCTTAGGGTTGGGACTAGCGGGACGGGAGTATTTT
v_call: TRBV2; j_call: TRBJ2-5; d_call: -; clone_size: few; cdr3_aa: CASTEEETQYF; cdr3_nt: TGTGCCAGCACAGAGGAAGAGACCCAGTACTTC
v_call: TRBV7-9; j_call: TRBJ1-1; d_call: TRBD1; clone_size: -; cdr3_aa: CASISPPGGGQGASEAFF; cdr3_nt: TGTGCCAGCATCTCCCCCCCGGGTGGGGGACAGGGGGCCTCTGAAGCCTTCTTT
v_call: TRBV12-3/TRBV12-4; j_call: TRBJ2-7; d_call: -; clone_size: -; cdr3_aa: CASSLDLDYEQYF; cdr3_nt: TGTGCCAGCAGTTTAGACCTTGACTACGAGCAGTACTTC
v_call: TRBV12-3/TRBV12-4; j_call: TRBJ1-1; d_call: TRBD1; clone_size: many; cdr3_aa: CASSDTGGAIAFF; cdr3_nt: TGTGCCAGCAGCGATACAGGGGGCGCTATCGCTTTCTTT
v_call: TRBV19; j_call: TRBJ1-5; d_call: TRBD1; clone_size: many; cdr3_aa: CASSMDRGVQPQHF; cdr3_nt: TGTGCCAGTAGTATGGACAGGGGGGTTCAGCCCCAGCATTTT
v_call: TRBV7-9; j_call: TRBJ1-4; d_call: -; clone_size: many; cdr3_aa: CASSSTGGIEKLFF; cdr3_nt: TGTGCCAGCAGCTCCACAGGCGGCATCGAAAAACTGTTTTTT
v_call: TRBV20-1; j_call: TRBJ1-1; d_call: -; clone_size: -; cdr3_aa: CSARDRAGESFGTEAFF; cdr3_nt: TGCAGTGCTAGAGATCGGGCAGGGGAGTCTTTCGGGACTGAAGCTTTCTTT
v_call: TRBV6-4; j_call: TRBJ2-2; d_call: -; clone_size: -; cdr3_aa: CASSLQKGTGELLF; cdr3_nt: TGTGCCAGCAGCCTCCAAAAAGGAACCGGGGAGCTGCTTTTT
v_call: TRBV11-2; j_call: TRBJ2-7; d_call: -; clone_size: many; cdr3_aa: CASSDWGPYEQYF; cdr3_nt: TGTGCCAGCAGCGACTGGGGGCCCTACGAGCAGTACTTC